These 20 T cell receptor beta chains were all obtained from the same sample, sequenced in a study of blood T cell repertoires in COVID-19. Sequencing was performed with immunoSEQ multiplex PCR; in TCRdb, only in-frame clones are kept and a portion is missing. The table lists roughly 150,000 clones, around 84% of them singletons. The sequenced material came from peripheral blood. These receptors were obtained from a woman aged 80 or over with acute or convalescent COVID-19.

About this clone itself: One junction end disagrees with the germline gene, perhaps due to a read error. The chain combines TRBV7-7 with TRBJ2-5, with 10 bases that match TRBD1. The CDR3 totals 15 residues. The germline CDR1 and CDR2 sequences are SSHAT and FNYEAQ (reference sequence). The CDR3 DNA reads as TGTGCTAGCAGCTTAGGGACAGGGGTCTCGAAGACCCAGTACTTC. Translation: CASSLGTGVSKTQYF.

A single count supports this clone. CDR3: CASSLDPRAAGYGYTF. CDR3 nucleotide sequence: TGCGCCAGCAGCTTGGATCCCAGGGCAGCGGGCTATGGCTACACCTTC. The rearrangement uses TRBV5-1 and TRBJ1-2, with a possible D match to TRBD1 (5 bases). CDR1 is SGHRS, CDR2 YFSETQ, per germline. The CDR3 runs to 16 residues. With 0 bases removed from V and 4 bases from J, the gap between germline ends came to 16 bases.

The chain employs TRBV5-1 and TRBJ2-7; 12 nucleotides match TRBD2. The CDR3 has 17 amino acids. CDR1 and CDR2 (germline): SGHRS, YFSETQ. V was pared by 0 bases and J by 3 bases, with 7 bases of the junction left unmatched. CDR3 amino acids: CASSLGALAGGDYEQYF. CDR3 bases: TGCGCCAGCAGCTTGGGGGCACTAGCGGGAGGAGACTACGAGCAGTACTTC.

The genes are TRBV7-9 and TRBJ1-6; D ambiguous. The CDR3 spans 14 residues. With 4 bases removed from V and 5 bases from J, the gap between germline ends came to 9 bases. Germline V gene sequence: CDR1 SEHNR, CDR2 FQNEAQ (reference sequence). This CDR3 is CASSYPTDNSPLHF. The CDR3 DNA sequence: TGTGCCAGCAGCTACCCGACTGATAATTCACCCCTCCACTTT. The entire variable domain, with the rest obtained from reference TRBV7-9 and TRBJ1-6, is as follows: DTGVSQNPRHKITKRGQNVTFRCDPISEHNRLYWYRQTLGQGPEFLTYFQNEAQLEKSRLLSDRFSAERPKGSFSTLEIQRTEQGDSAMYLCASSYPTDNSPLHFGNGTRLTVT.

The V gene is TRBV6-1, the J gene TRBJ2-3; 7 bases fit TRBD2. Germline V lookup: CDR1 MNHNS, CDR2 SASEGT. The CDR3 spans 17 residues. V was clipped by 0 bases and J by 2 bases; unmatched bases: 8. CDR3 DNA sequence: TGTGCCAGCAGTGAAGCGATGGGGGGGTTTGTCACAGATACGCAGTATTTT. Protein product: CASSEAMGGFVTDTQYF.

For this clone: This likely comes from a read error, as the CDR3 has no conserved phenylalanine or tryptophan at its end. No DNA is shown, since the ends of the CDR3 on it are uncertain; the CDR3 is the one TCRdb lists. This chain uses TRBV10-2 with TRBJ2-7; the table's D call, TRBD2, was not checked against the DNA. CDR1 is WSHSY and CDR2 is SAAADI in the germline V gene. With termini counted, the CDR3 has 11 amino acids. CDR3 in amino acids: CASSKSALPRR.

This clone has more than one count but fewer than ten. The CDR3 is CASTPGALEKLFF. The CDR3 DNA is TGTGCCAGCACCCCAGGGGCACTTGAAAAACTGTTTTTT. This rearrangement joins TRBV11-2 to TRBJ1-4, with a weak D call TRBD1 (6 bases). Trimming stripped 7 bases from V and 7 bases from J, with 13 bases between. This CDR3 is 13 amino acids long. CDR1 is SGHAT and CDR2 is FQNNGV in the germline V gene.

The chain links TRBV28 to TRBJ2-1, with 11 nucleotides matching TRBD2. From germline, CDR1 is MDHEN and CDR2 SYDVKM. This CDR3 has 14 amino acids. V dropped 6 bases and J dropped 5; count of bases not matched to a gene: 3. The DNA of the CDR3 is TGTGCCAGCAGCGGGACTAGCGGAAACAATGAGCAGTTCTTC. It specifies CASSGTSGNNEQFF.

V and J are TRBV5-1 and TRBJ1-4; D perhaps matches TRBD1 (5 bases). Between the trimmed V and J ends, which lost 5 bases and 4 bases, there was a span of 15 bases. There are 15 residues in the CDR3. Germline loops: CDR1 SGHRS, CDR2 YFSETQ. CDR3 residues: CASSQMGGFNEKLFF. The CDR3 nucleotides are TGCGCCAGCAGTCAAATGGGGGGGTTTAATGAAAAACTGTTTTTT.

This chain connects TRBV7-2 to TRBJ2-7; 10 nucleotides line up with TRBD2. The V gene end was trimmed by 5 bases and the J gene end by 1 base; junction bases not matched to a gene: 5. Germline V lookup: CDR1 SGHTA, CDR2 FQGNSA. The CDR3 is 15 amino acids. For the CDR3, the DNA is TGTGCCAGCAGCCGTTCTAGCGGGGGATCCTACGAGCAGTACTTC. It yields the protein CASSRSSGGSYEQYF.

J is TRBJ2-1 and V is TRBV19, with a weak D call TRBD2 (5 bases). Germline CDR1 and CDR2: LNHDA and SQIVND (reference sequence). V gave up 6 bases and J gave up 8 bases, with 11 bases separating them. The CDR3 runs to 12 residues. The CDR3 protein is CASSAAGDEQFF. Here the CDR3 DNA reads TGTGCCAGTAGCGCTGCGGGCGATGAGCAGTTCTTC.

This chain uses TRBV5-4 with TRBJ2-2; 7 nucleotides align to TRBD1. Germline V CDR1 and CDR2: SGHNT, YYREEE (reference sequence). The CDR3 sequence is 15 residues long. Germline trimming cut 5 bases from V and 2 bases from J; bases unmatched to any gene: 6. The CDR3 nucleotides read TGTGCCAGCAGGAAGGGACAGTTAAACACCGGGGAGCTGTTTTTT. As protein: CASRKGQLNTGELFF.

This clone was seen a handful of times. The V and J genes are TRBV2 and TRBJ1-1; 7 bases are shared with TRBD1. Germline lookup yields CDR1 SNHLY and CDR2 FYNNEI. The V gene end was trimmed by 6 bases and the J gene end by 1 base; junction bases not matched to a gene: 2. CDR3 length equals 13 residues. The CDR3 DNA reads TGTGCCAGCAGGACAGGGCAGAACACTGAAGCTTTCTTT. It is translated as CASRTGQNTEAFF.

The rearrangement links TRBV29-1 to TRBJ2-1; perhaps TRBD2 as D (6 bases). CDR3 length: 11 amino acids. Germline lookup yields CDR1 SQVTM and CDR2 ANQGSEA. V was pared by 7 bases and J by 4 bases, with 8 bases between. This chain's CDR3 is CSGGVYNEQFF. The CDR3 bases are TGCAGCGGCGGGGTTTACAATGAGCAGTTCTTC.

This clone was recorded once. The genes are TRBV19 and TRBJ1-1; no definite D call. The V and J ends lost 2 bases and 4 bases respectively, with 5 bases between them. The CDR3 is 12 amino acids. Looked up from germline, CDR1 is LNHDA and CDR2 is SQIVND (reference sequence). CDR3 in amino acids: CASSISSTEAFF. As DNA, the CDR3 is TGTGCCAGTAGTATAAGTAGCACTGAAGCTTTCTTT.

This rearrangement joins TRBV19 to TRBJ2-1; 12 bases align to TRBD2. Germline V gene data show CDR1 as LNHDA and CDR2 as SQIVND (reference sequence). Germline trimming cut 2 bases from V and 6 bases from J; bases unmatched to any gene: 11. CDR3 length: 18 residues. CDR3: CASSIWTSGIGASNEQFF. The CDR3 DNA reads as TGTGCCAGTAGTATATGGACTAGCGGGATAGGAGCTTCCAATGAGCAGTTCTTC. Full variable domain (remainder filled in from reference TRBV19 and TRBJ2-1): DGGITQSPKYLFRKEGQNVTLSCEQNLNHDAMYWYRQDPGQGLRLIYYSQIVNDFQKGDIAEGYSVSREKKESFPLTVTSAQKNPTAFYLCASSIWTSGIGASNEQFFGPGTRLTVL.

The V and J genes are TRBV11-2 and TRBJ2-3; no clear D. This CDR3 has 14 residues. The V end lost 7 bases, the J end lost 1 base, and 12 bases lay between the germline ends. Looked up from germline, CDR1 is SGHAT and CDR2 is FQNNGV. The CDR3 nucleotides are TGTGCCAGCACTCCACCGCAGGGCACAGATACGCAGTATTTT. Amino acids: CASTPPQGTDTQYF.

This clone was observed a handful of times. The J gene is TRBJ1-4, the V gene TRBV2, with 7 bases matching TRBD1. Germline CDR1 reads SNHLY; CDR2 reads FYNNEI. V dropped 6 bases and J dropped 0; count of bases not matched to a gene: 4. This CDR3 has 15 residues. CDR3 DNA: TGTGCCAGCAGGTCACAGGGGACAACTAATGAAAAACTGTTTTTT. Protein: CASRSQGTTNEKLFF.

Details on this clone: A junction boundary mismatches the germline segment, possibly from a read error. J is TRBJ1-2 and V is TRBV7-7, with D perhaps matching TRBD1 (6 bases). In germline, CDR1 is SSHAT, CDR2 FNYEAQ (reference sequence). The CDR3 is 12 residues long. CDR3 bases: TGTGCTAGCAGCACAGGGAACTATGGCTACACCTTC. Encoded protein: CASSTGNYGYTF. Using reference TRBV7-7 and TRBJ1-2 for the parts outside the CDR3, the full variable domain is GAGVSQSPRYKVTKRGQDVTLRCDPISSHATLYWYQQALGQGPEFLTYFNYEAQPDKSGLPSDRFSAERPEGSISTLTIQRTEQRDSAMYRCASSTGNYGYTFGSGTRLTVV.

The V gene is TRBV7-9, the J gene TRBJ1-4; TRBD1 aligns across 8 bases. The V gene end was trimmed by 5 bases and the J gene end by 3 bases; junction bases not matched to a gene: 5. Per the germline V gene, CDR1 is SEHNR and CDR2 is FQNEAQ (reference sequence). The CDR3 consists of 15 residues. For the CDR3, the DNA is TGTGCCAGCAGCACTCAGGGGGCGCCTAATGAAAAACTGTTTTTT. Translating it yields CASSTQGAPNEKLFF.